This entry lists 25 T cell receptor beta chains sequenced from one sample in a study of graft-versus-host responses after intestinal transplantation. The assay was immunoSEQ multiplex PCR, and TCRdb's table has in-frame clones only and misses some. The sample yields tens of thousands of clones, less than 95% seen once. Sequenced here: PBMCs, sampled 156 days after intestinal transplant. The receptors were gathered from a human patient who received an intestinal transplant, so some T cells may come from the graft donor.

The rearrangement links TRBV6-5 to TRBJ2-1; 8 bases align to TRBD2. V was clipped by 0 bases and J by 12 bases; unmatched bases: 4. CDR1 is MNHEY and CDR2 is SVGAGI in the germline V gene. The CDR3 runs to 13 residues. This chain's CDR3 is CASSYSISGGQFF. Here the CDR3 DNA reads TGTGCCAGCAGTTACTCGATAAGCGGGGGGCAGTTCTTC.

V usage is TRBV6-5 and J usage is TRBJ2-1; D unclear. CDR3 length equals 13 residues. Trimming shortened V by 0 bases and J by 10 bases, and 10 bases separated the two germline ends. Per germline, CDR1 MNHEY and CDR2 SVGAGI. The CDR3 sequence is CASSYSGEWEQFF. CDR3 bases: TGTGCCAGCAGTTACTCGGGCGAATGGGAGCAGTTCTTC.

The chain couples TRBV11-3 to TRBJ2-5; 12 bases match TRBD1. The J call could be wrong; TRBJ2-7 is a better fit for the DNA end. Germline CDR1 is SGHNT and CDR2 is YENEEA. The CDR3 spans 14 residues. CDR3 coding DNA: TGTGCCAGCAGCCTGGGACAGGGGGCTTACGAGCAGTACTTC. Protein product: CASSLGQGAYEQYF.

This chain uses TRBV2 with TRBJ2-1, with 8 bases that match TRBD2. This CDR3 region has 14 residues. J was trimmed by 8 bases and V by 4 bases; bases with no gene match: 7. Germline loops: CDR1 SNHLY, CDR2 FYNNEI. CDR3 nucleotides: TGTGCCAGCAGTGGGGGGACTAGTGACTATGAGCAGTTCTTC. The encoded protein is CASSGGTSDYEQFF.

CDR3 DNA sequence: TGTGCCAGCAGTCAACGGGACGGAGGGATAGGAAGCTACACCTTC. Translating gives CASSQRDGGIGSYTF. The chain employs TRBV27 and TRBJ1-2; D perhaps matches TRBD1 (5 bases). The CDR3 consists of 15 residues. The V gene lost 5 bases and the J gene lost 9 bases, with 22 bases spanning the gap. CDR1 MNHEY and CDR2 SMNVEV come from the germline V gene (reference sequence).

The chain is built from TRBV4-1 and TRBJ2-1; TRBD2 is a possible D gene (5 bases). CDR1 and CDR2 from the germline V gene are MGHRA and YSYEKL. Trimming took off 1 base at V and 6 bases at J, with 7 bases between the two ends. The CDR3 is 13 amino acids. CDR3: CASSQVSANEQFF. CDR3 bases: TGCGCCAGCAGCCAAGTTAGCGCCAATGAGCAGTTCTTC.

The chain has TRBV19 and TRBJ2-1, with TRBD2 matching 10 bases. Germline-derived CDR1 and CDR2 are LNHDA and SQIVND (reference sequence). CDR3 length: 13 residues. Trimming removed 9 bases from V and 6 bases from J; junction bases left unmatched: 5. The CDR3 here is CASQRGGLNEQFF. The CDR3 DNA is TGTGCCAGCCAGCGGGGGGGCCTCAATGAGCAGTTCTTC.

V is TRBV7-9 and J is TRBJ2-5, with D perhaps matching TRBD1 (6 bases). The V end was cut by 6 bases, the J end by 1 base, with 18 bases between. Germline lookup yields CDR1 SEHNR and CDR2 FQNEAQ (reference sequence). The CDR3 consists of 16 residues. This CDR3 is CASSPVFGQPQETQYF. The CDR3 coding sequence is TGTGCCAGCAGTCCGGTTTTTGGACAGCCCCAAGAGACCCAGTACTTC.

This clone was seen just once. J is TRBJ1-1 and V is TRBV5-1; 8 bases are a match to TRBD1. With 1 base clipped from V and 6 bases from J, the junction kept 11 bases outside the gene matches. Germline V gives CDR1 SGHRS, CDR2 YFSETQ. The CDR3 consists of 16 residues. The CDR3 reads CASSLRTGWGSAEAFF. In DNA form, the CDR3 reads TGCGCCAGCAGCTTGAGGACAGGGTGGGGGTCGGCTGAAGCTTTCTTT.

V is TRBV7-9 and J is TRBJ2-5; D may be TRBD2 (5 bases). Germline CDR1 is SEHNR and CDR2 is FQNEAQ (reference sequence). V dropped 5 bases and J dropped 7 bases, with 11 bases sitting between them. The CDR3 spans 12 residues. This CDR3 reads CASSRERGTQYF. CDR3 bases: TGTGCCAGCAGCCGGGAACGTGGGACCCAGTACTTC.

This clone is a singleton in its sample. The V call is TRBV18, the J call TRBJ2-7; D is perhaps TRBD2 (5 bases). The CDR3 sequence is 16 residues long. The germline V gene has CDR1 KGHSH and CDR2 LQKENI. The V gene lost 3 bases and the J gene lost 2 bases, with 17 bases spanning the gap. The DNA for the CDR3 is TGTGCCAGCTCACCGGCAAGGAGGCGGAACCCCTACGAGCAGTACTTC. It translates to CASSPARRRNPYEQYF.

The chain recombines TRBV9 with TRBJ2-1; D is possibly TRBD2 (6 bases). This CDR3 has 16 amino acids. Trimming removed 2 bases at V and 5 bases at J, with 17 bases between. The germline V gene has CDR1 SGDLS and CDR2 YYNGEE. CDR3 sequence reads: CASSVRVLALNNEQFF. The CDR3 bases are TGTGCCAGCAGCGTCAGAGTTCTAGCGCTTAACAATGAGCAGTTCTTC.

The CDR3 region is CASSRGASGSFGETQYF. The DNA for the CDR3 is TGTGCCAGCAGCCGAGGAGCTAGCGGGAGTTTCGGAGAGACCCAGTACTTC. The gene calls are TRBV5-6 and TRBJ2-5; TRBD2 agrees at 10 bases. The CDR3 contains 17 residues. Losses at the gene ends were 4 bases for V and 4 bases for J; bases not matched to a gene: 13. Germline V CDR1 and CDR2: SGHDT, YYEEEE.

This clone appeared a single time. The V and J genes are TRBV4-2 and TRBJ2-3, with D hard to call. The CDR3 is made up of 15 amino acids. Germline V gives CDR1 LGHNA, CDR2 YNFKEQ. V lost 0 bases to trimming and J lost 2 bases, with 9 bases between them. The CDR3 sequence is CASSQDRGLTDTQYF. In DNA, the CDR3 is TGTGCCAGCAGCCAAGATCGCGGCCTCACAGATACGCAGTATTTT.

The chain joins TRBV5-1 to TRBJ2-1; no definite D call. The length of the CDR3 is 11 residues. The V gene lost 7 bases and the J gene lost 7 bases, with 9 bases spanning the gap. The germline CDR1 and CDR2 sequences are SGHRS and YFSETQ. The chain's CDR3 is CASGIRNEQFF. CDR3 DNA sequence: TGCGCCAGCGGGATTAGGAATGAGCAGTTCTTC.

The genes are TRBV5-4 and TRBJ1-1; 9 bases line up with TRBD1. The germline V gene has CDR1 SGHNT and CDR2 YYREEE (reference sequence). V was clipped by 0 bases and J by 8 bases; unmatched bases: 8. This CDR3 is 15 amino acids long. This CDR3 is CASSLAGQGLGEAFF. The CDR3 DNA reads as TGTGCCAGCAGCTTGGCGGGACAGGGTCTGGGGGAAGCTTTCTTT.

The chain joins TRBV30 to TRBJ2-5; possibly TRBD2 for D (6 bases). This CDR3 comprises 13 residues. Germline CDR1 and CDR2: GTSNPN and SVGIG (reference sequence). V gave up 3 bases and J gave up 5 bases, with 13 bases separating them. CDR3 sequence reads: CAWRIRGLETQYF. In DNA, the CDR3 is TGTGCCTGGAGGATTCGGGGGTTGGAGACCCAGTACTTC.

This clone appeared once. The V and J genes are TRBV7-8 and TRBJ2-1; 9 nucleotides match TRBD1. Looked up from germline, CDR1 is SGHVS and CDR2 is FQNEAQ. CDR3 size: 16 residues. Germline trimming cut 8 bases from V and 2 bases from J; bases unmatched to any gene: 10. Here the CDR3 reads CASRPPGTGPYNEQFF. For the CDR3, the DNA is TGTGCCAGCCGCCCGCCCGGGACAGGGCCCTACAATGAGCAGTTCTTC.

In DNA, the CDR3 is TGTGCCAGCAGCTTAGAAGTTCAGGGCTACACCTTC. As protein: CASSLEVQGYTF. This chain connects TRBV7-9 to TRBJ1-2; D not certain. The germline V gene has CDR1 SEHNR and CDR2 FQNEAQ (reference sequence). Trimming left V 1 base short and J 8 bases short, with 8 bases between. The CDR3 runs 12 residues.

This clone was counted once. The chain's CDR3 is CASSYSGANVLTF. The CDR3, as DNA: TGTGCCAGCAGTTACTCTGGGGCCAACGTCCTGACTTTC. The chain uses TRBV6-5 and TRBJ2-6; the D is unclear. Looked up from germline, CDR1 is MNHEY and CDR2 is SVGAGI. The CDR3 is made up of 13 amino acids. Trimming removed 0 bases from V and 3 bases from J, with 0 bases in between.

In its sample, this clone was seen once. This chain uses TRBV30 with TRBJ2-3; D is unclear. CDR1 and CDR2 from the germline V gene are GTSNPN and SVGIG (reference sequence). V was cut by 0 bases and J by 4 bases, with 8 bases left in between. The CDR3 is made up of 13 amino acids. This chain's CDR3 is CAWSVHRADTQYF. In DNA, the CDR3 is TGTGCCTGGAGTGTCCACAGAGCAGATACGCAGTATTTT.

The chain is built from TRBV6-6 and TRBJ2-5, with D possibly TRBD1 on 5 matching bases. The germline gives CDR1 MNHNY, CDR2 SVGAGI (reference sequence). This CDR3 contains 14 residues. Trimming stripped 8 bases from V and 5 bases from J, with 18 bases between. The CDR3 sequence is CASSSLQGSETQYF. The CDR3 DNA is TGTGCCAGCTCCTCCCTGCAGGGTAGCGAGACCCAGTACTTC.

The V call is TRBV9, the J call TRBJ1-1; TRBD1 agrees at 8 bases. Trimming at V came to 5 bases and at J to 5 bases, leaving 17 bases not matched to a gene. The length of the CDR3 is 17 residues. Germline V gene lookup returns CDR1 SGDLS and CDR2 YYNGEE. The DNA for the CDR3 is TGTGCCAGCAGTGAACACCCGACAGGGGCTGGGTTAACTGAAGCTTTCTTT. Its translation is CASSEHPTGAGLTEAFF.

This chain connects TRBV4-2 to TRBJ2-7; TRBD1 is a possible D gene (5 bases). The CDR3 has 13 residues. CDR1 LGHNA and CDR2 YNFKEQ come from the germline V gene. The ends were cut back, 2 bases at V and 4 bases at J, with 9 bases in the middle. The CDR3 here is CASSQSDRYEQYF. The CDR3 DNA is TGTGCCAGCAGCCAAAGCGACAGATACGAGCAGTACTTC.

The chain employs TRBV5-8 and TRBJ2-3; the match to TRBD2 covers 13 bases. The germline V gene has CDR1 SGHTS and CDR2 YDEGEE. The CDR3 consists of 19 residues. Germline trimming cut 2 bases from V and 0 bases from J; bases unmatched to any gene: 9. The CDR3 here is CASSFVGLAGPASTDTQYF. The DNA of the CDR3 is TGTGCCAGCAGCTTCGTGGGACTAGCGGGGCCGGCTAGCACAGATACGCAGTATTTT.